A single sample is the source of the 7 T cell receptor beta chains below, sequenced in a study of blood T cell repertoires in COVID-19. The method was immunoSEQ multiplex PCR; TCRdb's version includes in-frame clones alone and lacks a portion of them. This sample carries some 490,000 clones, approximately 83% of them seen once, and the ten largest clones take approximately 3.4%. The sample consisted of peripheral blood. The receptors stem from a human donor in a cohort sampled during active COVID-19.

This clone appeared a few times. The rearrangement uses TRBV3-1 (or the pseudogene TRBV3-2) and TRBJ1-2, with 7 positions matching TRBD1. CDR1 and CDR2 from the germline V gene are LGHDT and YNNKEL (reference sequence). The CDR3 has 15 residues. Trimming removed 0 bases from V and 5 bases from J; junction bases left unmatched: 6. The chain's CDR3 is CASSQDRQGWYGYTF. In DNA, the CDR3 is TGTGCCAGCAGCCAAGATAGACAGGGATGGTATGGCTACACCTTC.

This clone was seen just once. The rearrangement links TRBV10-3 to TRBJ2-5; 8 bases align to TRBD1. The CDR3 is 16 residues long. V lost 4 bases and J lost 0; bases outside the gene matches: 7. Germline V gene sequence: CDR1 ENHRY, CDR2 SYGVKD. CDR3 sequence: CAISAGAGGYQETQYF. The CDR3 DNA sequence: TGTGCCATCAGTGCAGGGGCAGGGGGCTACCAAGAGACCCAGTACTTC.

The CDR3 bases are TGTGCCAGCAGTGAAGGGACTACTCGGGAGCAGTACTTC. Its protein is CASSEGTTREQYF. The chain links TRBV6-1 to TRBJ2-7, with D perhaps matching TRBD2 (6 bases). Germline V gives CDR1 MNHNS, CDR2 SASEGT. The CDR3 is 13 residues long. V lost 1 base and J 7 bases, leaving 11 bases between the germline ends.

This rearrangement joins TRBV27 to TRBJ1-2, with D unclear. The germline V gene has CDR1 MNHEY and CDR2 SMNVEV (reference sequence). Between the trimmed V and J ends, which lost 5 bases and 5 bases, there was a span of 21 bases. The CDR3 is 16 residues long. CDR3 residues: CASSPRTVDTIYGYTF. The CDR3 region has the DNA TGTGCCAGCAGTCCGAGAACAGTAGACACGATATATGGCTACACCTTC.

This sequence joins TRBV29-1 and TRBJ1-1, with D possibly matching TRBD1 (6 bases). Trimming shortened V by 3 bases and J by 0 bases, and 8 bases separated the two germline ends. The germline gives CDR1 SQVTM, CDR2 ANQGSEA. CDR3 length: 13 amino acids. CDR3 region: CSVERQVNTEAFF. Written as DNA, the CDR3 is TGCAGCGTTGAGAGACAGGTGAACACTGAAGCTTTCTTT.

The V and J genes are TRBV14 and TRBJ1-6; TRBD1 aligns across 10 bases. Germline V lookup: CDR1 SGHDN, CDR2 FVKESK. This CDR3 contains 15 residues. V trimming: 4 bases; J trimming: 7 bases; junction bases outside the gene matches: 4. The CDR3 is CASSRDRGFNSPLHF. CDR3 coding DNA: TGTGCCAGCAGCCGGGACAGGGGTTTCAATTCACCCCTCCACTTT.

The rearrangement joins TRBV6-5 to TRBJ2-5; possible D gene TRBD2, 5 bases. This CDR3 is 16 amino acids long. Per germline, CDR1 MNHEY and CDR2 SVGAGI. V was cut by 2 bases and J by 1 base, with 14 bases left in between. CDR3 sequence (DNA): TGTGCCAGCAGTTACGGGAGACAACAGCTCCAAGAGACCCAGTACTTC. Translated, it gives CASSYGRQQLQETQYF.